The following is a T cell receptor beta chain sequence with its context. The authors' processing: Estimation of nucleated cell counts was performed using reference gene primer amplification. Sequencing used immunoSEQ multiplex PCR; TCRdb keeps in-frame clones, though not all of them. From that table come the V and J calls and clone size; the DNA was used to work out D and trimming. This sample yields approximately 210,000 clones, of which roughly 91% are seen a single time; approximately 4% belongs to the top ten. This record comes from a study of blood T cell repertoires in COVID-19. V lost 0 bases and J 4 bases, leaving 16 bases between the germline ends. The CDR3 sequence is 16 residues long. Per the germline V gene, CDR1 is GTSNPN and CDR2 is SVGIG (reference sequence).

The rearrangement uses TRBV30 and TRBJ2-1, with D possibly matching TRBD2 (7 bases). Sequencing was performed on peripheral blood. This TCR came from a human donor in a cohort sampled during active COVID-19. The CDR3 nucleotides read TGTGCCTGGAGTGTAGGGGGGGCTAGCGGTTACAATGAGCAGTTCTTC. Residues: CAWSVGGASGYNEQFF.